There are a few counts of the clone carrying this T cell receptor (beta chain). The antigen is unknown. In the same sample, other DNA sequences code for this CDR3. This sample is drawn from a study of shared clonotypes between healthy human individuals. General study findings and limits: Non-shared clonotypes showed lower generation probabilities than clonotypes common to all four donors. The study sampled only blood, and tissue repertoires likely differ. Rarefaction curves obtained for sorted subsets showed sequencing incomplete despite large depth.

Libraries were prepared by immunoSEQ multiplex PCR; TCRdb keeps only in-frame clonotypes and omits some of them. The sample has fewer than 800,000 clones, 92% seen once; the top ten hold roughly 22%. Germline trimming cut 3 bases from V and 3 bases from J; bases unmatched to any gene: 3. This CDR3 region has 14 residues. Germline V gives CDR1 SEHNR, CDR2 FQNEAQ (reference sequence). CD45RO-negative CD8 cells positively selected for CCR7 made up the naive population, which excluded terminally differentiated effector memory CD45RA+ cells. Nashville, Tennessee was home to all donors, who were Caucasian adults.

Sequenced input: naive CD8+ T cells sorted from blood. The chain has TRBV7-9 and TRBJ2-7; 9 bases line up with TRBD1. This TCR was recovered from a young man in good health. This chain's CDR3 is CASSFGGQGYEQYF. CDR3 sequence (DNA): TGTGCCAGCAGCTTCGGGGGACAGGGCTACGAGCAGTACTTC. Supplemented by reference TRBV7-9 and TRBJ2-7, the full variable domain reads DTGVSQNPRHKITKRGQNVTFRCDPISEHNRLYWYRQTLGQGPEFLTYFQNEAQLEKSRLLSDRFSAERPKGSFSTLEIQRTEQGDSAMYLCASSFGGQGYEQYFGPGTRLTVT.